What follows describes a single TCR beta chain. Its antigen is as yet unknown. This entry belongs to a study of multiple sclerosis patients with progressive multifocal leukoencephalopathy. Study observations and caveats: Less diverse TRB repertoires were suggested in most PML patients.

The time point: about 6 months of natalizumab therapy. All PML patients were female, and all patients had earlier interferon beta. Sequencing was performed with immunoSEQ multiplex PCR; in TCRdb, only in-frame clones are kept and a portion is missing. The table shows 25,000 to 30,000 clones, with roughly 90% occurring only once. This TCR derives from a human donor with multiple sclerosis. Material: PBMCs, obtained from a patient treated with natalizumab.

The CDR3 region has the DNA TGCGCCAGCAGCTTGTTTAGCGGGAGGAGGCCCTACGAGCAGTACTTC. This gives the protein CASSLFSGRRPYEQYF. This chain connects TRBV5-1 to TRBJ2-7; 10 bases match TRBD2. The CDR3 is 16 amino acids. V was clipped by 1 base and J by 2 bases; unmatched bases: 6. Germline V CDR1 and CDR2: SGHRS, YFSETQ. Together with reference TRBV5-1 and TRBJ2-7, the CDR3 gives the full variable domain: KAGVTQTPRYLIKTRGQQVTLSCSPISGHRSVSWYQQTPGQGLQFLFEYFSETQRNKGNFPGRFSGRQFSNSRSEMNVSTLELGDSALYLCASSLFSGRRPYEQYFGPGTRLTVT.